This TCR beta chain comes out of a study of cytotoxic CD8 clonotypes in ibrutinib-treated CLL. Assay: immunoSEQ multiplex PCR; the TCRdb copy retains only in-frame clones and omits some. In the table there are 30,000 to 40,000 clones, 69% of which are singletons. Regarding this clone: Its antigen is as yet unknown.

General study results and limits: Baseline clonality exceeded age-matched healthy donors and tracked circulating CD8+ T-cell counts.

The clonotype originates from a human donor with chronic lymphocytic leukemia. Sequencing used PBMCs, obtained before ibrutinib treatment.

The CDR3 bases are TGTGCCAGCAGCTTGGTCGGGAGGAGCGGGGGGGCCGGTGAGCAGTTCTTC. Amino acids: CASSLVGRSGGAGEQFF. The V and J genes are TRBV11-1 and TRBJ2-1, with 10 bases identical to TRBD2. The V gene end was trimmed by 3 bases and the J gene end by 9 bases; junction bases not matched to a gene: 14. The CDR3 sequence is 17 residues long. Germline V CDR1 and CDR2: SGHAT, FQDESV (reference sequence).